The 32 T cell receptor beta chains listed next were all sequenced from one sample in a study of PD-1 blockade in classical Hodgkin lymphoma. Clones were sequenced by immunoSEQ multiplex PCR, and TCRdb holds only the in-frame ones, with some missing. The table has approximately 22,000 clones, approximately 77% seen once. The time point: cycle 4 day 1 (C4D1), after five to seven weeks of nivolumab. No patient escaped relapse after autologous stem cell transplantation, and brentuximab vedotin exposure varied. The starting material was peripheral blood mononuclear cells (PBMCs), obtained before the fourth cycle of nivolumab. These receptor sequences come from a human donor with classical Hodgkin lymphoma.

On this clone itself: Mismatch with germline at one junction end may stem from a read error. V gene TRBV29-1 combines with J gene TRBJ1-2, with a tentative D call TRBD1 (6 bases). The germline V gene encodes CDR1 SQVTM and CDR2 ANQGSEA. The CDR3 is 12 amino acids. DNA of the CDR3: TGCAGCGTCGAAGGGGGATACTATGGCTACACCTTC. Protein product: CSVEGGYYGYTF.

The CDR3 reads CASSLGLGGTMQETQYF. For the CDR3, the DNA is TGTGCCAGCAGTTTAGGGCTGGGGGGTACCATGCAAGAGACCCAGTACTTC. The genes are TRBV28 and TRBJ2-5, with D tentatively TRBD2 (6 bases). The CDR3 runs 17 residues. Germline CDR1 reads MDHEN; CDR2 reads SYDVKM. The germline V and J ends were trimmed by 2 bases and 2 bases, with 18 bases remaining between them.

The chain carries TRBV12-5 and TRBJ1-2, with D possibly matching TRBD1 (5 bases). The CDR3 sequence is 14 residues long. Germline V gene lookup returns CDR1 LGHNT and CDR2 FRNRAP. V was shortened by 6 bases and J by 2 bases, with 13 bases between the two germline ends. For the CDR3, the DNA is TGTGCTAGTGGCAAGGGGACGTTGAACTATGGCTACACCTTC. Translation gives CASGKGTLNYGYTF.

J is TRBJ2-1 and V is TRBV2, with TRBD2 matching 12 bases. The CDR3 loop spans 16 amino acids. The V segment lost 7 bases and the J segment 3 bases; nucleotides outside the gene matches: 7. In germline, CDR1 is SNHLY, CDR2 FYNNEI. The CDR3 DNA follows: TGTGCCAGCACTCCGACTAGCGGGGGATTCTACAATGAGCAGTTCTTC. Encoded protein: CASTPTSGGFYNEQFF.

V and J are TRBV5-4 and TRBJ2-3, with D tentatively TRBD2 (5 bases). CDR1 and CDR2 from the germline V gene are SGHNT and YYREEE (reference sequence). CDR3 length: 14 residues. V was shortened by 2 bases and J by 0 bases, with 7 bases between the two germline ends. The CDR3 is CASSFAGSTDTQYF. The CDR3 DNA follows: TGTGCCAGCAGCTTCGCGGGCAGCACAGATACGCAGTATTTT.

The chain employs TRBV7-2 and TRBJ1-1; D remains ambiguous. V lost 1 base, J lost 3 bases, and 9 bases lay in between. The germline CDR1 and CDR2 sequences are SGHTA and FQGNSA. This CDR3 region has 14 residues. CDR3: CASSLGSGYTEAFF. The CDR3 region has the DNA TGTGCCAGCAGCTTAGGCTCGGGGTACACTGAAGCTTTCTTT.

This chain uses TRBV6-5 with TRBJ2-7; TRBD1 agrees at 7 bases. Germline trimming cut 0 bases from V and 2 bases from J; bases unmatched to any gene: 4. From germline, CDR1 is MNHEY and CDR2 SVGAGI. The CDR3 covers 15 residues. CDR3 nucleotides: TGTGCCAGCAGTTACTCAGGGACAGACGCCTACGAGCAGTACTTC. This gives the protein CASSYSGTDAYEQYF.

This chain connects TRBV4-2 to TRBJ2-3, with D possibly TRBD2 on 5 matching bases. V was clipped by 7 bases and J by 2 bases, with 19 bases between them. Germline CDR1 LGHNA, CDR2 YNFKEQ. This CDR3 has 16 residues. CDR3 in DNA: TGTGCCAGCAACCTTCGAGCCGGAGGAGACACAGATACGCAGTATTTT. Protein: CASNLRAGGDTDTQYF.

This clone has just a few counts. This chain links TRBV6-5 with TRBJ1-4, with 7 bases matching TRBD1. The CDR3 length is 12 residues. Germline V gene lookup returns CDR1 MNHEY and CDR2 SVGAGI. After removal of 6 bases from V and 8 bases from J, the junction contained 3 bases not matched to a gene. The CDR3 bases are TGTGCCAGCAGAACAGGGGAGGAAAAACTGTTTTTT. As protein: CASRTGEEKLFF.

The V gene is TRBV5-1, the J gene TRBJ1-3; the D is unclear. This CDR3 contains 15 residues. V lost 4 bases, J lost 0 bases, and 11 bases lay in between. Germline values: CDR1 SGHRS, CDR2 YFSETQ. The CDR3 region is CASSPLGDSGNTIYF. In DNA form, the CDR3 reads TGCGCCAGCAGCCCACTGGGAGACTCTGGAAACACCATATATTTT. Drawing the rest from reference TRBV5-1 and TRBJ1-3, the complete variable domain is KAGVTQTPRYLIKTRGQQVTLSCSPISGHRSVSWYQQTPGQGLQFLFEYFSETQRNKGNFPGRFSGRQFSNSRSEMNVSTLELGDSALYLCASSPLGDSGNTIYFGEGSWLTVV.

The chain carries TRBV6-5 and TRBJ2-1; 10 bases agree with TRBD2. Unmatched junction bases numbered 5, after V lost 5 bases and J lost 4 bases. Germline-derived CDR1 and CDR2 are MNHEY and SVGAGI. This CDR3 is built from 15 residues. The CDR3 DNA is TGTGCCAGCAGTAAGACTAGCGGGCGGTACAATGAGCAGTTCTTC. Its protein is CASSKTSGRYNEQFF.

V gene TRBV5-1 combines with J gene TRBJ2-2; no definite D call. From germline, CDR1 is SGHRS and CDR2 YFSETQ. The V and J ends lost 1 base and 0 bases respectively, with 7 bases between them. The CDR3 totals 15 residues. For the CDR3, the DNA is TGCGCCAGCAGCTTGAGACTTGCGAACACCGGGGAGCTGTTTTTT. The encoded protein is CASSLRLANTGELFF.

V gene TRBV5-1 combines with J gene TRBJ1-3; no clear D gene. CDR3 length: 15 residues. The V and J ends lost 0 bases and 1 base respectively, with 8 bases between them. CDR1 SGHRS and CDR2 YFSETQ come from the germline V gene. The CDR3 loop reads CASSLAAGSGNTIYF. The CDR3 nucleotides read TGCGCCAGCAGCTTGGCGGCAGGATCTGGAAACACCATATATTTT.

V gene TRBV7-6 combines with J gene TRBJ1-4, with a tentative D call TRBD1 (5 bases). Looked up from germline, CDR1 is SGHVS and CDR2 is FNYEAQ. Trimming took 5 bases from V and 5 from J, leaving 15 bases between them. This CDR3 is 15 amino acids long. The CDR3 DNA sequence: TGTGCCAGCAGCCGGGGCCCGCTACAAAATGAAAAACTGTTTTTT. As protein: CASSRGPLQNEKLFF.

This chain uses TRBV7-9 with TRBJ2-7; D is uncertain. With 3 bases removed from V and 6 bases from J, the gap between germline ends came to 6 bases. CDR1 and CDR2 (germline): SEHNR, FQNEAQ (reference sequence). The CDR3 extends over 11 amino acids. CDR3 protein: CASSFRTEQYF. The CDR3 DNA reads TGTGCCAGCAGCTTTAGAACCGAGCAGTACTTC.

This clone has more than one count but fewer than ten. The genes are TRBV5-1 and TRBJ2-5, with 9 nucleotides matching TRBD2. CDR1 SGHRS and CDR2 YFSETQ come from the germline V gene. The CDR3 is 15 residues long. Germline trimming cut 0 bases from V and 6 bases from J; bases unmatched to any gene: 6. The CDR3 is CASSLGGGDAKTQYF. Written as DNA, the CDR3 is TGCGCCAGCAGCTTGGGCGGGGGGGACGCAAAGACCCAGTACTTC.

This clone was found a few times. V usage is TRBV10-3 and J usage is TRBJ2-7; possibly TRBD2 for D (5 bases). V shed 0 bases and J shed 3 bases, with 18 bases lying between them. The CDR3 has 17 residues. CDR1 is ENHRY, CDR2 SYGVKD, per germline. In DNA form, the CDR3 reads TGTGCCATCAGTGAGTCTATGGCGGGCCTTCGCGGCTACGAGCAGTACTTC. This encodes CAISESMAGLRGYEQYF.

This clone turned up a few times. V and J are TRBV6-5 and TRBJ2-7; 7 bases line up with TRBD2. Per germline, CDR1 MNHEY and CDR2 SVGAGI. The CDR3 spans 14 residues. The V segment lost 4 bases and the J segment 2 bases; nucleotides outside the gene matches: 5. As DNA, the CDR3 is TGTGCCAGCAGTTCTGGCGGGAGAACCTACGAGCAGTACTTC. Amino acids: CASSSGGRTYEQYF.

The chain is built from TRBV7-3 and TRBJ2-2; 8 positions agree with TRBD1. This CDR3 region has 14 residues. The germline V gene has CDR1 SGHTA and CDR2 FQGTGA. Losses at the gene ends were 4 bases for V and 5 bases for J; bases not matched to a gene: 3. The CDR3 DNA reads as TGTGCCAGCAGCTCAAACAGGGGGACCGGGGAGCTGTTTTTT. Its translation is CASSSNRGTGELFF.

The rearrangement joins TRBV10-3 to TRBJ1-5; D unresolved. In germline, CDR1 is ENHRY, CDR2 SYGVKD. Trimming took off 0 bases at V and 4 bases at J, with 13 bases between the two ends. The CDR3 is 16 residues long. CDR3: CAISESRTSTNQPQHF. Written as DNA, the CDR3 is TGTGCCATCAGTGAGTCTCGCACCTCAACTAATCAGCCCCAGCATTTT.

V usage is TRBV5-1 and J usage is TRBJ2-1, with 9 bases that match TRBD1. Looked up from germline, CDR1 is SGHRS and CDR2 is YFSETQ. CDR3 length: 16 amino acids. Trimming at V came to 4 bases and at J to 5 bases, leaving 10 bases not matched to a gene. DNA of the CDR3: TGCGCCAGCAGCCAAGCCCCCGGACAGGGGAACAATGAGCAGTTCTTC. Translating it yields CASSQAPGQGNNEQFF.

This rearrangement joins TRBV7-8 to TRBJ2-3; maybe TRBD1 (6 bases). Per the germline V gene, CDR1 is SGHVS and CDR2 is FQNEAQ. The V gene lost 0 bases and the J gene lost 7 bases, with 14 bases spanning the gap. CDR3 length: 15 amino acids. In DNA, the CDR3 is TGTGCCAGCAGCTTAGCTAAGGCAGGGGAGTATACGCAGTATTTT. Its protein product is CASSLAKAGEYTQYF.

The chain couples TRBV6-1 to TRBJ2-7, with D unclear. Trimming took 2 bases from V and 6 from J, leaving 17 bases between them. This CDR3 spans 15 amino acids. Germline V gene sequence: CDR1 MNHNS, CDR2 SASEGT. CDR3 region: CASSEQDGWAAEQYF. Here the CDR3 DNA reads TGTGCCAGCAGTGAACAGGATGGTTGGGCAGCCGAGCAGTACTTC.

The chain combines TRBV5-1 with TRBJ1-1, with a possible D match to TRBD1 (5 bases). The length of the CDR3 is 15 residues. Trimming removed 6 bases at V and 0 bases at J, with 15 bases between. Germline-derived CDR1 and CDR2 are SGHRS and YFSETQ. The CDR3 sequence: CASTLSVGVNTEAFF. The CDR3 DNA follows: TGCGCCAGCACCCTATCCGTGGGGGTGAACACTGAAGCTTTCTTT.

This clone was seen only once. This chain uses TRBV5-4 with TRBJ2-3, with a weak D call TRBD2 (8 bases). Trimming pared 0 bases from V and 5 bases from J, leaving 13 bases between. The CDR3 is made up of 15 amino acids. Germline V gene sequence: CDR1 SGHNT, CDR2 YYREEE (reference sequence). The CDR3 sequence: CASSLAGGGRDTQYF. CDR3 nucleotide sequence: TGTGCCAGCAGCTTGGCGGGAGGGGGCCGAGATACGCAGTATTTT.

The V and J genes are TRBV5-1 and TRBJ1-1; D not resolved. The CDR3 has 13 residues. Germline V gene lookup returns CDR1 SGHRS and CDR2 YFSETQ. V shed 0 bases and J shed 6 bases, with 9 bases lying between them. CDR3 region: CASSLELTAEAFF. Here the CDR3 DNA reads TGCGCCAGCAGCTTGGAGCTTACCGCTGAAGCTTTCTTT.

The chain combines TRBV5-1 with TRBJ2-7, with D possibly being TRBD1 or TRBD2 (5 bases each). CDR1 and CDR2 (germline): SGHRS, YFSETQ. V gave up 0 bases and J gave up 6 bases, with 19 bases separating them. The CDR3 has 16 amino acids. CDR3 sequence reads: CASSLVGRVGGSEQYF. In DNA, the CDR3 is TGCGCCAGCAGCTTGGTCGGCAGGGTCGGAGGCAGCGAGCAGTACTTC.

The chain uses TRBV30 and TRBJ2-1; 7 positions agree with TRBD2. The CDR3 is 11 residues long. J lost 14 bases, V lost 3 bases, and 7 bases had no gene match. From germline, CDR1 is GTSNPN and CDR2 SVGIG (reference sequence). The CDR3 spells CAWSLGGGEFF. The CDR3 DNA follows: TGTGCCTGGAGCCTGGGGGGAGGGGAGTTCTTC.

The chain employs TRBV28 and TRBJ2-7, with a weak D call TRBD1 (8 bases). Germline CDR1 reads MDHEN; CDR2 reads SYDVKM. The CDR3 totals 14 residues. Trimming shortened V by 5 bases and J by 5 bases, and 16 bases separated the two germline ends. Written as DNA, the CDR3 is TGTGCCAGCAGTCTAGGACAGGGACTACACGAGCAGTACTTC. Encoded protein: CASSLGQGLHEQYF. Full variable domain (missing parts from reference TRBV28 and TRBJ2-7): DVKVTQSSRYLVKRTGEKVFLECVQDMDHENMFWYRQDPGLGLRLIYFSYDVKMKEKGDIPEGYSVSREKKERFSLILESASTNQTSMYLCASSLGQGLHEQYFGPGTRLTVT.

The chain carries TRBV7-3 and TRBJ1-1; D is unresolved. The CDR3 extends over 13 amino acids. Germline CDR1 SGHTA, CDR2 FQGTGA. V was shortened by 5 bases and J by 4 bases, with 11 bases between the two germline ends. The CDR3 region has the DNA TGTGCCAGCAGCCGGGGTGTGGGCACTGAAGCTTTCTTT. This codes for CASSRGVGTEAFF.

Worth noting for this clone: Being one base from a much bigger clone, this may be a read error. This sequence joins TRBV6-5 and TRBJ1-2, with 8 bases identical to TRBD1. CDR1 is MNHEY and CDR2 is SVGAGI in the germline V gene. The CDR3 length is 14 residues. CDR3 sequence: CASRNGQGGYDYTF. CDR3 nucleotide sequence: TGTGCCAGCAGAAACGGACAGGGTGGCTATGACTACACCTTC.

This sequence joins TRBV6-5 and TRBJ1-2, with TRBD1 as a possible D gene (5 bases). The V and J ends lost 6 bases and 4 bases respectively, with 12 bases between them. The germline V gene encodes CDR1 MNHEY and CDR2 SVGAGI. The CDR3 extends over 13 amino acids. The CDR3 DNA is TGTGCCAGCAGCCAGCATGGGGGCTATGGCTACACCTTC. The encoded protein is CASSQHGGYGYTF.